These 17 T cell receptor beta chains originate from one sample sequenced in a study of T cell responses to AZD1222 COVID-19 vaccine. The repertoire was sequenced with immunoSEQ multiplex PCR; TCRdb's copy has only in-frame clones and lacks some. The sample yields under 120,000 clones, approximately 92% seen once. The sequenced sample was peripheral blood, obtained on day 0 of AZD1222 vaccination. The receptor set was obtained from an adult in good health.

This chain joins TRBV19 and TRBJ1-1; D gene uncertain. The CDR3 totals 14 residues. CDR1 is LNHDA and CDR2 is SQIVND in the germline V gene (reference sequence). V was trimmed by 5 bases and J by 12 bases, leaving 22 bases between them. CDR3 sequence: CASSPTYGQEGTFF. For the CDR3, the DNA is TGTGCCAGTAGTCCCACATACGGGCAGGAGGGCACTTTCTTT.

The chain uses TRBV2 and TRBJ2-1; 8 bases map to TRBD1. The CDR3 is made up of 19 amino acids. CDR1 is SNHLY, CDR2 FYNNEI, per germline. The V gene end was trimmed by 3 bases and the J gene end by 0 bases; junction bases not matched to a gene: 13. Here the CDR3 reads CASSEDGQGGTSSYNEQFF. The CDR3 region has the DNA TGTGCCAGCAGTGAGGATGGACAGGGTGGGACGAGCTCCTACAATGAGCAGTTCTTC.

The chain is built from TRBV2 and TRBJ2-7; tentatively, D is TRBD2 (5 bases). CDR1 is SNHLY and CDR2 is FYNNEI in the germline V gene. Trimming stripped 7 bases from V and 3 bases from J, with 13 bases between. The CDR3 contains 13 residues. For the CDR3, the DNA is TGTGCCAGCACCCGGGGAAACCTCTACGAGCAGTACTTC. The encoded protein is CASTRGNLYEQYF.

This clone came up once. The chain employs TRBV9 and TRBJ2-7; 7 bases map to TRBD1. Germline V CDR1 and CDR2: SGDLS, YYNGEE. The length of the CDR3 is 14 residues. V lost 4 bases, J lost 3 bases, and 7 bases stayed unmatched. Here the CDR3 DNA reads TGTGCCAGCAGCCCGAGACAGGGATTCTACGAGCAGTACTTC. Residues: CASSPRQGFYEQYF.

This clone appeared once. The chain is built from TRBV5-4 and TRBJ2-5; tentatively, D is TRBD1 (6 bases). Germline-derived CDR1 and CDR2 are SGHNT and YYREEE (reference sequence). Trimming pared 4 bases from V and 5 bases from J, leaving 12 bases between. The CDR3 consists of 13 residues. In DNA form, the CDR3 reads TGTGCCAGCAGCGACCGACAGGATGAGACCCAGTACTTC. It specifies CASSDRQDETQYF.

This clone was observed once. CDR3 DNA sequence: TGCGCCAGCAGTGAATGGGGTCAGCCCCAGCATTTT. Its protein is CASSEWGQPQHF. This chain connects TRBV10-1 to TRBJ1-5, with no clear D. With 3 bases removed from V and 6 bases from J, the gap between germline ends came to 6 bases. Germline V gene data show CDR1 as WNHNN and CDR2 as SYGVQD (reference sequence). The CDR3 totals 12 residues.

This clone was counted once. The chain joins TRBV28 to TRBJ2-5, with 7 bases matching TRBD2. Germline V gene data show CDR1 as MDHEN and CDR2 as SYDVKM. This CDR3 is built from 18 residues. V shed 5 bases, J shed 4 bases, and the junction held 19 bases outside the gene matches. CDR3 amino acids: CASSPITAGDFFGETQYF. Here the CDR3 DNA reads TGTGCCAGCAGTCCCATCACGGCGGGAGACTTTTTCGGAGAGACCCAGTACTTC.

In its sample, this clone was seen once. The genes are TRBV9 and TRBJ2-1, with a tentative D call TRBD2 (5 bases). The CDR3 runs to 16 residues. Trimming took off 4 bases at V and 0 bases at J, with 14 bases between the two ends. Germline CDR1 is SGDLS and CDR2 is YYNGEE. CDR3 region: CASSPPSGGSYNEQFF. CDR3 coding DNA: TGTGCCAGCAGCCCCCCCAGCGGTGGCTCCTACAATGAGCAGTTCTTC.

The V and J genes are TRBV19 and TRBJ2-2; D not certain. CDR1 is LNHDA and CDR2 is SQIVND in the germline V gene (reference sequence). This CDR3 has 14 residues. V was shortened by 7 bases and J by 5 bases, with 14 bases between the two germline ends. CDR3 region: CASNPTLPTGELFF. Written as DNA, the CDR3 is TGTGCCAGTAACCCCACTTTGCCGACCGGGGAGCTGTTTTTT.

V is TRBV19 and J is TRBJ1-3; D is undetermined. This CDR3 is 14 amino acids long. Germline V CDR1 and CDR2: LNHDA, SQIVND (reference sequence). V was clipped by 2 bases and J by 3 bases, with 8 bases between them. The CDR3 is CASSITGYGNTIYF. DNA for the CDR3: TGTGCCAGTAGTATAACGGGGTATGGAAACACCATATATTTT.

This rearrangement joins TRBV7-2 to TRBJ1-2; 9 nucleotides match TRBD1. The CDR3 has 15 residues. CDR1 SGHTA and CDR2 FQGNSA come from the germline V gene. V trimming: 5 bases; J trimming: 4 bases; junction bases outside the gene matches: 8. The chain's CDR3 is CASSLGGQGAYGYTF. The CDR3 DNA reads TGTGCCAGCAGCCTAGGGGGACAGGGAGCCTATGGCTACACCTTC.

Notes on this clone: The sample carries other DNA sequences with the same CDR3. CDR3 protein: CASSVGGSSYEQYF. CDR3 nucleotide sequence: TGTGCCAGCAGCGTAGGCGGAAGCTCCTACGAGCAGTACTTC. The gene calls are TRBV9 and TRBJ2-7; D call uncertain. The CDR3 is 14 residues long. Between the trimmed V and J ends, which lost 0 bases and 0 bases, there was a span of 7 bases. CDR1 SGDLS and CDR2 YYNGEE come from the germline V gene.

The chain couples TRBV5-4 to TRBJ2-3, with TRBD2 matching 10 bases. J lost 3 bases, V lost 0 bases, and 4 bases had no gene match. This CDR3 comprises 16 residues. Looked up from germline, CDR1 is SGHNT and CDR2 is YYREEE (reference sequence). The CDR3 here is CASSLVPAGGTDTQYF. The CDR3 bases are TGTGCCAGCAGCTTGGTTCCAGCGGGGGGGACAGATACGCAGTATTTT.

V usage is TRBV9 and J usage is TRBJ2-1, with D perhaps TRBD1 (5 bases). The CDR3 is 14 amino acids. Germline V lookup: CDR1 SGDLS, CDR2 YYNGEE. Trimming took 2 bases from V and 4 from J, leaving 10 bases between them. The CDR3 DNA sequence: TGTGCCAGCAGCGTCGGCAGGGCGTACAATGAGCAGTTCTTC. Protein sequence: CASSVGRAYNEQFF.

The chain employs TRBV19 and TRBJ1-5; no clear D gene. Germline values: CDR1 LNHDA, CDR2 SQIVND (reference sequence). The CDR3 length is 13 residues. Between the trimmed V and J ends, which lost 7 bases and 4 bases, there was a span of 11 bases. CDR3 protein: CASKDRVNQPQHF. The DNA for the CDR3 is TGTGCCAGTAAAGATAGGGTTAATCAGCCCCAGCATTTT.

This chain uses TRBV6-5 with TRBJ2-7; TRBD1 is a possible D gene (7 bases). The germline gives CDR1 MNHEY, CDR2 SVGAGI. The CDR3 contains 14 residues. Deletions cut 6 bases from V and 1 base from J, with 13 bases between. In DNA form, the CDR3 reads TGTGCCAGCAGCCCCGCAGGGGGGTCCTACGAGCAGTACTTC. Translating gives CASSPAGGSYEQYF.

In DNA, the CDR3 is TGTGCCAGCAGGCCTACCGTTTTAGCCAAAAACATTCAGTACTTC. It translates to CASRPTVLAKNIQYF. The V call is TRBV6-2 or TRBV6-3, the J call TRBJ2-4, with D hard to call. This CDR3 has 15 amino acids. Trimming removed 6 bases at V and 0 bases at J, with 12 bases between. Germline loops: CDR1 MNHEY, CDR2 SVGEGT.